A single sample gave rise to the 29 T cell receptor beta chains below, sequenced in a study of T cell responses to AZD1222 COVID-19 vaccine. Clones were sequenced by immunoSEQ multiplex PCR, and TCRdb holds only the in-frame ones, with some missing. The table has 140,000 to 150,000 clones, 85% to 95% seen once. This specimen was peripheral blood, taken after recovery from COVID-19. The origin of the receptors is an adult who had recovered from COVID-19.

The rearrangement uses TRBV6-5 and TRBJ2-7; 11 positions match TRBD2. V lost 2 bases and J lost 6; bases outside the gene matches: 9. The germline V gene has CDR1 MNHEY and CDR2 SVGAGI. This CDR3 spans 16 amino acids. CDR3 in DNA: TGTGCCAGCAGTTACGGCGGGGGCACTAGCGGGGGCGAGCAGTACTTC. Its protein is CASSYGGGTSGGEQYF.

CDR3 residues: CASSHIVTEDYQPQHF. In DNA form, the CDR3 reads TGTGCCAGCAGCCATATAGTGACAGAGGACTATCAGCCCCAGCATTTT. V is TRBV5-8 and J is TRBJ1-5; possibly TRBD1 for D (5 bases). The CDR3 is 16 residues long. The germline V gene encodes CDR1 SGHTS and CDR2 YDEGEE. V was shortened by 4 bases and J by 5 bases, with 19 bases between the two germline ends. Based on the CDR3 plus reference TRBV5-8 and TRBJ1-5, the full variable domain is EAGVTQSPTHLIKTRGQQATLRCSPISGHTSVYWYQQALGLGLQFLLWYDEGEERNRGNFPPRFSGRQFPNYSSELNVNALELEDSALYLCASSHIVTEDYQPQHFGDGTRLSIL.

This sequence joins TRBV5-1 and TRBJ2-2; unclear D gene. The CDR3 spans 15 residues. Germline V gene data show CDR1 as SGHRS and CDR2 as YFSETQ. V was shortened by 0 bases and J by 1 base, with 7 bases between the two germline ends. The CDR3 loop reads CASSLEGVNTGELFF. CDR3 coding DNA: TGCGCCAGCAGCTTGGAAGGAGTGAACACCGGGGAGCTGTTTTTT.

The V and J genes are TRBV6-5 and TRBJ2-7, with D tentatively TRBD1 (5 bases). V lost 2 bases and J 5 bases, leaving 13 bases between the germline ends. This CDR3 contains 14 residues. The germline V gene encodes CDR1 MNHEY and CDR2 SVGAGI. CDR3 amino acids: CASSYRNRWDEQYF. CDR3 nucleotide sequence: TGTGCCAGCAGTTACAGGAACAGGTGGGACGAGCAGTACTTC.

The rearrangement joins TRBV5-1 to TRBJ1-5; 8 bases are a match to TRBD1. The CDR3 totals 13 residues. V gave up 4 bases and J gave up 4 bases; unmatched junction bases: 1. Germline V lookup: CDR1 SGHRS, CDR2 YFSETQ. Here the CDR3 DNA reads TGCGCCAGCAGCCGACAGGGGAATCAGCCCCAGCATTTT. Translating it yields CASSRQGNQPQHF.

The gene calls are TRBV5-1 and TRBJ1-4; D call uncertain. Trimming stripped 0 bases from V and 3 bases from J, with 12 bases between. Germline assignment: CDR1 SGHRS and CDR2 YFSETQ. This CDR3 contains 16 residues. CDR3 DNA sequence: TGCGCCAGCAGCTTGGGCTCACGGGCTGCTAATGAAAAACTGTTTTTT. Its translation: CASSLGSRAANEKLFF.

This chain joins TRBV6-5 and TRBJ2-7; D is unresolved. This CDR3 region has 14 residues. V lost 0 bases and J lost 5, with 11 bases in between. Germline V gene lookup returns CDR1 MNHEY and CDR2 SVGAGI. Here the CDR3 reads CASSYSRTVDEQYF. CDR3 coding DNA: TGTGCCAGCAGTTACTCGAGGACGGTTGACGAGCAGTACTTC.

The gene calls are TRBV2 and TRBJ1-4, with D perhaps matching TRBD1 (6 bases). Germline V gene sequence: CDR1 SNHLY, CDR2 FYNNEI. V dropped 6 bases and J dropped 3 bases, with 11 bases sitting between them. The CDR3 contains 14 residues. The CDR3 coding sequence is TGTGCCAGCAGCACCGACAGGTCTAATGAAAAACTGTTTTTT. It translates to CASSTDRSNEKLFF. The full variable domain, its missing parts supplied by reference TRBV2 and TRBJ1-4, is EPEVTQTPSHQVTQMGQEVILRCVPISNHLYFYWYRQILGQKVEFLVSFYNNEISEKSEIFDDQFSVERPDGSNFTLKIRSTKLEDSAMYFCASSTDRSNEKLFFGSGTQLSVL.

The rearrangement links TRBV9 to TRBJ1-2; possible D gene TRBD1, 5 bases. The CDR3 contains 16 residues. Germline CDR1 SGDLS, CDR2 YYNGEE. The V end lost 0 bases, the J end lost 1 base, and 13 bases lay between the germline ends. CDR3 sequence reads: CASSVEGKSLNYGYTF. CDR3 coding DNA: TGTGCCAGCAGCGTAGAGGGGAAATCCCTTAACTATGGCTACACCTTC.

V usage is TRBV6-1 and J usage is TRBJ1-2; D is uncertain. With 3 bases removed from V and 8 bases from J, the gap between germline ends came to 7 bases. CDR3 length equals 11 residues. Looked up from germline, CDR1 is MNHNS and CDR2 is SASEGT. The DNA for the CDR3 is TGTGCCAGCAGTGACATACGAGGCTACACCTTC. It encodes CASSDIRGYTF.

The rearrangement joins TRBV20-1 to TRBJ2-7; unclear D gene. Trimming removed 6 bases from V and 1 base from J, with 7 bases in between. Germline V gene sequence: CDR1 DFQATT, CDR2 SNEGSKA (reference sequence). The CDR3 contains 11 residues. CDR3 region: CSARLSYEQYF. As DNA, the CDR3 is TGCAGTGCAAGGCTTTCCTACGAGCAGTACTTC.

The rearrangement uses TRBV5-8 and TRBJ1-3, with D possibly being TRBD1 (6 bases). CDR1 SGHTS and CDR2 YDEGEE come from the germline V gene. With 0 bases removed from V and 0 bases from J, the gap between germline ends came to 7 bases. The CDR3 is made up of 15 amino acids. CDR3 coding DNA: TGTGCCAGCAGCTTGGGACAGGTCTCTGGAAACACCATATATTTT. Translated: CASSLGQVSGNTIYF.

The V gene is TRBV6-5, the J gene TRBJ2-1; perhaps TRBD2 as D (5 bases). The CDR3 consists of 14 residues. Germline CDR1 MNHEY, CDR2 SVGAGI. Trimming pared 5 bases from V and 8 bases from J, leaving 16 bases between. Here the CDR3 reads CASSRDYRGDEQFF. CDR3 in DNA: TGTGCCAGCAGTCGCGACTACCGTGGCGATGAGCAGTTCTTC.

This chain joins TRBV20-1 and TRBJ1-1; the D is unclear. V was shortened by 2 bases and J by 2 bases, with 0 bases between the two germline ends. In germline, CDR1 is DFQATT, CDR2 SNEGSKA (reference sequence). The CDR3 has 10 amino acids. The chain's CDR3 is CSARNTEAFF. CDR3 in DNA: TGCAGTGCTAGAAACACTGAAGCTTTCTTT.

This chain connects TRBV5-1 to TRBJ2-6; TRBD1 agrees at 9 bases. V was clipped by 3 bases and J by 0 bases; unmatched bases: 10. The CDR3 sequence is 19 residues long. The V gene's germline CDR1 is SGHRS and CDR2 YFSETQ. CDR3 sequence: CASSSLGQGLGSGANVLTF. The CDR3 DNA sequence: TGCGCCAGCAGCTCGTTGGGACAGGGCCTCGGCTCTGGGGCCAACGTCCTGACTTTC.

The chain joins TRBV2 to TRBJ1-1; maybe TRBD1 (6 bases). CDR1 is SNHLY, CDR2 FYNNEI, per germline. V lost 9 bases, J lost 2 bases, and 13 bases lay in between. The CDR3 is made up of 13 amino acids. CDR3 sequence reads: CASSQGGNTEAFF. In nucleotides, the CDR3 is TGTGCCAGTTCACAGGGAGGAAACACTGAAGCTTTCTTT.

DNA of the CDR3: TGCGCCAGCAGCTTGGAACCCACGGCGAGTGGCTACACCTTC. Translation: CASSLEPTASGYTF. The chain combines TRBV5-1 with TRBJ1-2; D gene ambiguous. The CDR3 has 14 amino acids. Deletions cut 0 bases from V and 7 bases from J, with 13 bases between. Germline assignment: CDR1 SGHRS and CDR2 YFSETQ.

This sequence joins TRBV6-1 and TRBJ1-1; 11 bases fit TRBD1. The CDR3 spans 17 residues. Per germline, CDR1 MNHNS and CDR2 SASEGT. The junction had 9 bases not matched to a gene; V was cut back by 4 bases and J by 2 bases. The CDR3 DNA is TGTGCCAGCAGTGTTCCCTCGGGACAGGGGGATAACACTGAAGCTTTCTTT. This codes for CASSVPSGQGDNTEAFF.

This chain links TRBV28 with TRBJ2-7, with TRBD2 matching over 9 bases. Germline V CDR1 and CDR2: MDHEN, SYDVKM. The CDR3 spans 17 residues. V lost 3 bases, J lost 0 bases, and 9 bases stayed unmatched. CDR3 nucleotides: TGTGCCAGCAGTTTCCCGCTACTAGCGGGTGTCTCCTACGAGCAGTACTTC. Its protein is CASSFPLLAGVSYEQYF.

The rearrangement joins TRBV7-9 to TRBJ1-1; D may be TRBD1 (5 bases). The CDR3 is made up of 11 amino acids. V was clipped by 5 bases and J by 10 bases, with 11 bases between them. The germline V gene has CDR1 SEHNR and CDR2 FQNEAQ (reference sequence). CDR3 bases: TGTGCCAGCAGCAACCAGGGTGGAGCTTTCTTT. Its translation is CASSNQGGAFF.

The chain has TRBV12-5 and TRBJ2-1; 12 nucleotides match TRBD2. The V gene's germline CDR1 is LGHNT and CDR2 FRNRAP. This CDR3 region has 14 residues. The J segment lost 8 bases and the V segment lost 1 base, leaving 0 bases of the junction unmatched. CDR3 in amino acids: CASGLGLAGDEQFF. The CDR3, as DNA: TGTGCTAGTGGTTTGGGACTAGCGGGAGATGAGCAGTTCTTC.

In its sample, this clone was seen once. The chain carries TRBV27 and TRBJ2-1; 7 bases align to TRBD2. V was pared by 2 bases and J by 1 base, with 5 bases of the junction left unmatched. The germline V gene has CDR1 MNHEY and CDR2 SMNVEV (reference sequence). The CDR3 is made up of 16 amino acids. CDR3 sequence: CASSLGPGGSYNEQFF. In DNA form, the CDR3 reads TGTGCCAGCAGTTTAGGACCCGGGGGGTCCTACAATGAGCAGTTCTTC.

The chain couples TRBV27 to TRBJ2-3, with unresolved D. The V end lost 0 bases, the J end lost 5 bases, and 12 bases lay between the germline ends. The germline V gene encodes CDR1 MNHEY and CDR2 SMNVEV (reference sequence). This CDR3 contains 15 residues. The CDR3 reads CASSLSAYARDTQYF. The CDR3 DNA reads TGTGCCAGCAGTTTATCTGCGTATGCCCGAGATACGCAGTATTTT.

V and J are TRBV30 and TRBJ1-1, with TRBD1 as a possible D gene (5 bases). Germline CDR1 GTSNPN, CDR2 SVGIG (reference sequence). There are 16 residues in the CDR3. V dropped 0 bases and J dropped 2 bases, with 16 bases sitting between them. The CDR3 DNA reads TGTGCCTGGAGTGTACGAAGCTGGCAGGGCAACACTGAAGCTTTCTTT. This translates into CAWSVRSWQGNTEAFF.

The chain carries TRBV5-1 and TRBJ2-3, with no clear D. Trimming cost V 0 bases and J 2 bases, with 7 bases left between them. The CDR3 has 14 amino acids. Germline V CDR1 and CDR2: SGHRS, YFSETQ. The CDR3 bases are TGCGCCAGCAGCTTGGTGGCAGTCACAGATACGCAGTATTTT. It specifies CASSLVAVTDTQYF. The full variable domain, rest sourced from reference TRBV5-1 and TRBJ2-3, is KAGVTQTPRYLIKTRGQQVTLSCSPISGHRSVSWYQQTPGQGLQFLFEYFSETQRNKGNFPGRFSGRQFSNSRSEMNVSTLELGDSALYLCASSLVAVTDTQYFGPGTRLTVL.

The chain joins TRBV30 to TRBJ1-4; D might be TRBD1 (5 bases). There are 12 residues in the CDR3. V was pared by 5 bases and J by 7 bases, with 11 bases between. Germline CDR1 reads GTSNPN; CDR2 reads SVGIG (reference sequence). The CDR3: CAWRGESEKLFF. CDR3 DNA: TGTGCCTGGCGGGGGGAGAGTGAAAAACTGTTTTTT.

The CDR3 sequence: CASMDPARNEQFF. Here the CDR3 DNA reads TGTGCCAGCATGGACCCGGCGAGGAATGAGCAGTTCTTC. This sequence joins TRBV28 and TRBJ2-1; D gene uncertain. The V end was cut by 7 bases, the J end by 7 bases, with 14 bases between. The CDR3 runs to 13 residues. Germline CDR1 reads MDHEN; CDR2 reads SYDVKM.

The genes are TRBV14 and TRBJ2-3, with D unresolved. The V end was cut by 4 bases, the J end by 6 bases, with 5 bases between. Germline values: CDR1 SGHDN, CDR2 FVKESK. This CDR3 region has 11 residues. The CDR3: CASSLKDTQYF. For the CDR3, the DNA is TGTGCCAGCAGCCTTAAGGATACGCAGTATTTT.

This chain connects TRBV19 to TRBJ2-3, with D possibly matching TRBD1 (6 bases). Germline CDR1 and CDR2: LNHDA and SQIVND (reference sequence). This CDR3 is built from 16 residues. Trimming left V 1 base short and J 1 base short, with 12 bases between. The CDR3 DNA is TGTGCCAGTAGTATAGGGGGGCCTCCTGGCACAGATACGCAGTATTTT. As protein: CASSIGGPPGTDTQYF.